This T cell receptor (beta chain) was captured in a study of blood T cell repertoires in COVID-19. Study-level information: Acute-phase and convalescent COVID-19 samples originated in the United States, Italy and Spain.

The method was immunoSEQ multiplex PCR; TCRdb's version includes in-frame clones alone and lacks a portion of them. This sample yields some 270,000 clones, of which roughly four fifths are seen a single time; 15% to 17% belongs to the top ten. The V end lost 0 bases, the J end lost 6 bases, and 9 bases lay between the germline ends. Germline-derived CDR1 and CDR2 are MNHNY and SVGAGI (reference sequence). This CDR3 is 14 amino acids long. V usage is TRBV6-6 and J usage is TRBJ2-1; a possible D gene is TRBD1 (5 bases). Material for sequencing was peripheral blood. This TCR derives from a person aged 70 to 85 with COVID-19, enrolled during active disease. CDR3 nucleotides: TGTGCCAGCAGTTACTCGCAGGGTCTCAATGAGCAGTTCTTC. Translation gives CASSYSQGLNEQFF.